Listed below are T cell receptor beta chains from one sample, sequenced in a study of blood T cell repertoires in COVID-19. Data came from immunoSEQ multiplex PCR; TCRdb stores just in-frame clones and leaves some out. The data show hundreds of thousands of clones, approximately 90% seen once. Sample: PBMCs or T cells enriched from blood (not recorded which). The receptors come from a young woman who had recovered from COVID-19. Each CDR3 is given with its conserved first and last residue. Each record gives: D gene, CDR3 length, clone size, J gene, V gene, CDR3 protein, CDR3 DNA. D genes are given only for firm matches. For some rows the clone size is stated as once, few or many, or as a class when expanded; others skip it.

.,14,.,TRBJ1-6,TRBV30,CAWQPTVLGSPLHF,TGTGCCTGGCAACCTACGGTTCTAGGTTCACCCCTCCACTTT
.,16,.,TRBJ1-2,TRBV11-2,CASSLAGGARYYGYTF,TGTGCCAGCAGCTTAGCGGGGGGAGCGCGCTACTATGGCTACACCTTC
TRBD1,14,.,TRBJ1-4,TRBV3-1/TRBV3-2,CASSQGTGGGKLFF,TGTGCCAGCAGCCAAGGGACAGGGGGCGGAAAACTGTTTTTT
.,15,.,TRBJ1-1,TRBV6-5,CASSYSEHQVTEAFF,TGTGCCAGCAGTTACTCTGAGCACCAGGTCACTGAAGCTTTCTTT
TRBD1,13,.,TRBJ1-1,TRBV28,CASITGTGTEAFF,TGTGCCAGCATAACCGGGACAGGCACTGAAGCTTTCTTT
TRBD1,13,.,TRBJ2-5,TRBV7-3,CASSRQGVETQYF,TGTGCCAGCAGCCGACAGGGAGTAGAGACCCAGTACTTC
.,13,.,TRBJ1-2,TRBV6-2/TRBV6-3,CASSYAPGFGYTF,TGTGCCAGCAGTTACGCCCCTGGCTTTGGCTACACCTTC
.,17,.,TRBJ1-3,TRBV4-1,CASSQDENRGSGNTIYF,TGCGCCAGCAGCCAAGATGAAAATAGGGGGTCTGGAAACACCATATATTTT
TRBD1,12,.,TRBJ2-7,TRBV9,CASPGQGVEQYF,TGTGCCAGCCCGGGACAGGGAGTCGAGCAGTACTTC
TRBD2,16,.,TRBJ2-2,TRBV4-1,CASSQGPRGGTGELFF,TGCGCCAGCAGCCAAGGCCCTCGGGGGGGTACCGGGGAGCTGTTTTTT
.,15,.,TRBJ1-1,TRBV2,CASSEFAGSSTEAFF,TGTGCCAGCAGTGAATTTGCAGGGTCGTCCACTGAAGCTTTCTTT
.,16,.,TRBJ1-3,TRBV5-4,CASSLDPTNSGNTIYF,TGTGCCAGCAGCTTGGATCCGACAAACTCTGGAAACACCATATATTTT
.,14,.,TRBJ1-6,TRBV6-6,CASSYSRRDSPLHF,TGTGCCAGCAGTTACTCGCGGAGGGACTCACCCCTCCACTTT
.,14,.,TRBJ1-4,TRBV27,CASSSRGINEKLFF,TGTGCCAGCAGTTCGAGAGGGATCAATGAAAAACTGTTTTTT
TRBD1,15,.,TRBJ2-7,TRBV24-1,CATSEKQGATREQYF,TGTGCCACCAGTGAAAAACAGGGGGCGACCCGCGAGCAGTACTTC
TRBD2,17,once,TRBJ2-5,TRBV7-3,CASSPKGGLAGSETQYF,TGTGCCAGCAGCCCTAAGGGAGGACTAGCGGGATCTGAGACCCAGTACTTC
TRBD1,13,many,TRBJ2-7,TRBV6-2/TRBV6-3,CASSWTGGSEQYF,TGTGCCAGCAGTTGGACAGGGGGATCCGAGCAGTACTTC
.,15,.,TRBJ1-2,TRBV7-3,CASSLGGTAYHGYTF,TGTGCCAGCAGCTTAGGGGGGACGGCTTATCATGGCTACACCTTC
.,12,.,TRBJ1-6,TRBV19,CASETGGSPLHF,TGTGCCAGTGAGACCGGGGGATCACCCCTCCACTTT
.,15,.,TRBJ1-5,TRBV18,CASSPSTAFNQPQHF,TGTGCCAGCTCCCCATCGACAGCTTTCAATCAGCCCCAGCATTTT
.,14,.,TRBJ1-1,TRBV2,CASSEESIMAEAFF,TGTGCCAGCAGTGAAGAGTCAATCATGGCCGAAGCTTTCTTT
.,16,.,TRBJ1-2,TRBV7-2,CASSLDSPGGLVVYTF,TGTGCCAGCAGCTTAGATTCGCCGGGGGGTCTTGTAGTCTACACCTTC
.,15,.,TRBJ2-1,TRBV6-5,CASSSDRTSYNEQFF,TGTGCCAGCAGCTCCGACAGGACCTCCTACAATGAGCAGTTCTTC
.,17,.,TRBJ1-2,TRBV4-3,CASSQVYILQAHYGYTF,TGCGCCAGCAGCCAAGTTTATATATTACAGGCGCACTATGGCTACACCTTC
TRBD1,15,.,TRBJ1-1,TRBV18,CASSLAGGHDTEAFF,TGTGCCAGCTCACTGGCAGGGGGCCACGACACTGAAGCTTTCTTT
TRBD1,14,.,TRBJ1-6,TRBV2,CASSLDRANSPLHF,TGTGCCAGCAGCCTAGACAGGGCAAATTCACCCCTCCACTTT
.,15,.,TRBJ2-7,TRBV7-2,CASSFEQGSFHEQYF,TGTGCCAGCAGCTTTGAACAGGGCAGTTTCCACGAGCAGTACTTC
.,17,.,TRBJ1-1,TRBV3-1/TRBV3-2,CASSQRRAGNENTEAFF,TGTGCCAGCAGCCAAAGGAGGGCAGGGAACGAGAACACTGAAGCTTTCTTT
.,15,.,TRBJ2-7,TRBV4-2,CASSQDPGSSYEQYF,TGTGCCAGCAGCCAAGATCCGGGGAGCTCCTACGAGCAGTACTTC